Each of the 13 T cell receptor beta chains below was sequenced from the same sample in a study of blood T cell repertoires in COVID-19. Generated by immunoSEQ multiplex PCR, the TCRdb table keeps only in-frame clones and is missing some. This sample has about 6,400 clones, with 75% to 85% found just once. The sample taken for sequencing was peripheral blood. Receptors were obtained from a human donor with active COVID-19. The donor label of this sample is uncertain.

CDR3 in DNA: TGTGCCAGCTCACCGGGAGGTAGCGGGGGGGCGGTGTTTACAGATACGCAGTATTTT. Translation: CASSPGGSGGAVFTDTQYF. The chain links TRBV18 to TRBJ2-3; 11 nucleotides match TRBD2. This CDR3 has 19 residues. Germline loops: CDR1 KGHSH, CDR2 LQKENI. Trimming removed 3 bases from V and 3 bases from J; junction bases left unmatched: 14.

This clone was recorded only once. The gene calls are TRBV6-5 and TRBJ1-6, with 7 bases matching TRBD1. The V gene's germline CDR1 is MNHEY and CDR2 SVGAGI. Trimming at V came to 4 bases and at J to 14 bases, leaving 5 bases not matched to a gene. The CDR3 extends over 12 amino acids. The CDR3 reads CASSSSGQTLHF. CDR3 nucleotides: TGTGCCAGCAGTTCCTCGGGACAGACCCTCCACTTT.

The rearrangement joins TRBV5-1 to TRBJ2-1; a possible D gene is TRBD1 (5 bases). The CDR3 totals 14 residues. Germline V gives CDR1 SGHRS, CDR2 YFSETQ. With 0 bases removed from V and 9 bases from J, the gap between germline ends came to 13 bases. CDR3 in DNA: TGCGCCAGCAGCTTGGTAGTTGGGGCAGGTGAGCAGTTCTTC. Its protein product is CASSLVVGAGEQFF.

V usage is TRBV5-6 and J usage is TRBJ2-4, with D possibly TRBD1 on 7 matching bases. Deletions cut 0 bases from V and 5 bases from J, with 12 bases between. The V gene's germline CDR1 is SGHDT and CDR2 YYEEEE. The CDR3 runs 15 residues. CDR3 residues: CASSLGSRGENIQYF. The CDR3 coding sequence is TGTGCCAGCAGCTTGGGTAGCAGGGGGGAAAACATTCAGTACTTC.

The sample holds one count of this clone. This sequence joins TRBV15 and TRBJ2-5, with TRBD1 identical over 8 bases. Germline values: CDR1 LNHNV, CDR2 YYDKDF (reference sequence). There are 14 residues in the CDR3. V trimming: 6 bases; J trimming: 7 bases; junction bases outside the gene matches: 10. CDR3 DNA: TGTGCCACCAGTGAGGTCAGGGGGCCAGGGACCCAGTACTTC. Translated, it gives CATSEVRGPGTQYF.

This sequence joins TRBV11-2 and TRBJ2-5; tentatively, D is TRBD2 (5 bases). The CDR3 has 15 amino acids. In germline, CDR1 is SGHAT, CDR2 FQNNGV. V lost 0 bases and J lost 0, with 8 bases in between. CDR3 nucleotides: TGTGCCAGCAGCTTAGATAGAGGGAACCAAGAGACCCAGTACTTC. This codes for CASSLDRGNQETQYF.

V is TRBV6-2 or TRBV6-3 and J is TRBJ2-2; 7 bases are shared with TRBD2. With V trimmed by 2 bases and J by 6 bases, 6 bases remained unmatched. The CDR3 has 15 amino acids. Germline CDR1 reads MNHEY; CDR2 reads SVGEGT. The chain's CDR3 is CASSYLGRGAGELFF. The CDR3 nucleotides read TGTGCCAGCAGTTACCTAGGCCGGGGGGCCGGGGAGCTGTTTTTT.

A few counts support this clone. The V gene is TRBV28, the J gene TRBJ2-7; 7 nucleotides agree with TRBD1. Germline trimming cut 7 bases from V and 2 bases from J; bases unmatched to any gene: 5. Germline-derived CDR1 and CDR2 are MDHEN and SYDVKM. This CDR3 comprises 13 residues. The CDR3 here is CASTNGQAYEQYF. The CDR3 DNA follows: TGTGCCAGCACCAATGGACAGGCCTACGAGCAGTACTTC.

V is TRBV6-5 and J is TRBJ2-1; TRBD1 aligns across 7 bases. Germline V gene lookup returns CDR1 MNHEY and CDR2 SVGAGI. The CDR3 is 13 amino acids. Trimming at V came to 2 bases and at J to 8 bases, leaving 3 bases not matched to a gene. The CDR3 spells CASSYRQGYEQFF. The CDR3 coding sequence is TGTGCCAGCAGTTACCGACAGGGCTATGAGCAGTTCTTC.

The chain carries TRBV24-1 and TRBJ2-3; 8 bases are shared with TRBD2. After removal of 6 bases from V and 8 bases from J, the junction contained 6 bases not matched to a gene. Germline CDR1 and CDR2: KGHDR and SFDVKD. The length of the CDR3 is 13 residues. In DNA, the CDR3 is TGTGCCACCAGTCAAAAAGCGGGAGTTACGCAGTATTTT. Protein sequence: CATSQKAGVTQYF.

V usage is TRBV6-6 and J usage is TRBJ2-7, with TRBD2 as a possible D gene (5 bases). Looked up from germline, CDR1 is MNHNY and CDR2 is SVGAGI (reference sequence). Between the trimmed V and J ends, which lost 1 base and 1 base, there was a span of 8 bases. This CDR3 region has 14 residues. The CDR3 DNA sequence: TGTGCCAGCAGTTACTTCGGACTTTCCTACGAGCAGTACTTC. Amino acid sequence: CASSYFGLSYEQYF.

The V call is TRBV6-4, the J call TRBJ2-2; 16 bases map to TRBD2. Looked up from germline, CDR1 is MRHNA and CDR2 is SNTAGT. The junction had 10 bases not matched to a gene; V was cut back by 3 bases and J by 6 bases. CDR3 length: 19 residues. CDR3 sequence (DNA): TGTGCCAGCAGTGATCCCGGGACTAGCGGGAGGGCCTTACCCGGGGAGCTGTTTTTT. Its translation: CASSDPGTSGRALPGELFF.

CDR3 nucleotides: TGTGCCAGCAGGTCCACAGGGAACGGCTACACCTTC. Amino acids: CASRSTGNGYTF. This sequence joins TRBV6-5 and TRBJ1-2, with a possible D match to TRBD1 (6 bases). Looked up from germline, CDR1 is MNHEY and CDR2 is SVGAGI. V lost 6 bases and J 8 bases, leaving 13 bases between the germline ends. The CDR3 is 12 amino acids.